Following are 17 T cell receptor beta chains from one sample sequenced in a study of T cells in tumors after PD-1 blockade. Using immunoSEQ multiplex PCR, the repertoire was profiled, and TCRdb retains in-frame clones only, with some absent. The repertoire holds around 60,000 clones, around 80% seen once, with roughly 13% in the top ten. Sequenced material: PBMCs, taken before anti-PD-1 treatment. These receptors came from a human donor with basal cell carcinoma.

The rearrangement links TRBV14 to TRBJ1-3; D ambiguous. With 1 base removed from V and 0 bases from J, the gap between germline ends came to 7 bases. CDR1 and CDR2 from the germline V gene are SGHDN and FVKESK. The CDR3 contains 15 residues. Here the CDR3 reads CASSQAAGSGNTIYF. DNA of the CDR3: TGTGCCAGCAGCCAAGCGGCAGGCTCTGGAAACACCATATATTTT. The full variable domain, its missing parts supplied by reference TRBV14 and TRBJ1-3, is EAGVTQFPSHSVIEKGQTVTLRCDPISGHDNLYWYRRVMGKEIKFLLHFVKESKQDESGMPNNRFLAERTGGTYSTLKVQPAELEDSGVYFCASSQAAGSGNTIYFGEGSWLTVV.

The chain recombines TRBV7-8 with TRBJ2-5; D is unclear. CDR3 length: 14 amino acids. V gave up 1 base and J gave up 4 bases, with 10 bases separating them. Germline lookup yields CDR1 SGHVS and CDR2 FQNEAQ. CDR3 sequence (DNA): TGTGCCAGCAGCTTAGGCCGGGCCCCAGAGACCCAGTACTTC. It is translated as CASSLGRAPETQYF.

The gene calls are TRBV3-1 (or the pseudogene TRBV3-2) and TRBJ2-1; TRBD2 matches 12 bases. Germline V gives CDR1 LGHDT, CDR2 YNNKEL (reference sequence). The length of the CDR3 is 16 residues. After removal of 1 base from V and 6 bases from J, the junction contained 4 bases not matched to a gene. The CDR3 loop reads CASSQASGGAGNEQFF. The CDR3 DNA follows: TGTGCCAGCAGCCAAGCTAGCGGGGGGGCAGGCAATGAGCAGTTCTTC.

The chain couples TRBV5-1 to TRBJ1-1; no reliable D call. CDR3 length: 14 amino acids. The V and J ends lost 2 bases and 5 bases respectively, with 13 bases between them. Germline V CDR1 and CDR2: SGHRS, YFSETQ. The CDR3 DNA follows: TGCGCCAGCAGCTTAGAGGGAGTTAATACTGAAGCTTTCTTT. This codes for CASSLEGVNTEAFF. Using reference TRBV5-1 and TRBJ1-1 for the parts outside the CDR3, the full variable domain is KAGVTQTPRYLIKTRGQQVTLSCSPISGHRSVSWYQQTPGQGLQFLFEYFSETQRNKGNFPGRFSGRQFSNSRSEMNVSTLELGDSALYLCASSLEGVNTEAFFGQGTRLTVV.

The gene calls are TRBV2 and TRBJ2-2, with 7 nucleotides matching TRBD2. Losses at the gene ends were 8 bases for V and 0 bases for J; bases not matched to a gene: 0. This CDR3 has 13 residues. Germline V gene data show CDR1 as SNHLY and CDR2 as FYNNEI. DNA for the CDR3: TGTGCCAGCCTAGCGGCGAACACCGGGGAGCTGTTTTTT. Protein product: CASLAANTGELFF.

This chain connects TRBV12-5 to TRBJ2-1, with 10 nucleotides matching TRBD1. The ends lost 6 bases at V and 8 bases at J; junction bases unmatched: 7. This CDR3 is built from 14 residues. The V gene's germline CDR1 is LGHNT and CDR2 FRNRAP. CDR3 DNA sequence: TGTGCTAGTGGGCCGGGACAGGGGAGGCATGAGCAGTTCTTC. Amino acids: CASGPGQGRHEQFF.

In its sample, this clone was seen once. The CDR3 bases are TGCGCCAGCAGCGAGACTGGGACAGCCTACGAGCAGTACTTC. It translates to CASSETGTAYEQYF. The rearrangement joins TRBV4-1 to TRBJ2-7; the match to TRBD1 covers 7 bases. With V trimmed by 5 bases and J by 2 bases, 6 bases remained unmatched. CDR1 and CDR2 (germline): MGHRA, YSYEKL. This CDR3 contains 14 residues.

The chain couples TRBV7-8 to TRBJ2-6; 7 nucleotides match TRBD1. This CDR3 is built from 15 residues. Trimming removed 5 bases from V and 2 bases from J; junction bases left unmatched: 3. The germline CDR1 and CDR2 sequences are SGHVS and FQNEAQ. The CDR3, as DNA: TGTGCCAGCAGCCGAGGGGGCGCTGGGGCCAACGTCCTGACTTTC. This codes for CASSRGGAGANVLTF.

V is TRBV10-2 and J is TRBJ1-1; no definite D call. This CDR3 contains 13 residues. V was cut by 4 bases and J by 4 bases, with 10 bases left in between. Germline V gene data show CDR1 as WSHSY and CDR2 as SAAADI. The DNA for the CDR3 is TGCGCCAGCAGTGTGAAAGCAGGCACTGAAGCTTTCTTT. It yields the protein CASSVKAGTEAFF.

V gene TRBV5-1 combines with J gene TRBJ1-4; 9 nucleotides match TRBD1. In germline, CDR1 is SGHRS, CDR2 YFSETQ. V lost 6 bases and J lost 5; bases outside the gene matches: 8. This CDR3 spans 15 amino acids. The CDR3 DNA is TGCGCCAGCACCGCCCGACAGGGGGGGAATGAAAAACTGTTTTTT. Translated: CASTARQGGNEKLFF.

V and J are TRBV6-5 and TRBJ1-1; D is unresolved. Germline CDR1 is MNHEY and CDR2 is SVGAGI. The CDR3 is made up of 13 amino acids. V lost 4 bases, J lost 5 bases, and 11 bases lay in between. CDR3 amino acids: CASSFTYGTEAFF. The CDR3 DNA follows: TGTGCCAGCAGTTTCACGTACGGGACTGAAGCTTTCTTT.

The CDR3 region is CAWIPLGGAVETQYF. CDR3 sequence (DNA): TGTGCCTGGATCCCCCTCGGGGGGGCTGTAGAGACCCAGTACTTC. V is TRBV30 and J is TRBJ2-5; 8 bases are shared with TRBD2. Per the germline V gene, CDR1 is GTSNPN and CDR2 is SVGIG (reference sequence). After removal of 4 bases from V and 4 bases from J, the junction contained 11 bases not matched to a gene. The CDR3 loop spans 15 amino acids. Variable domain in full (rest from reference TRBV30 and TRBJ2-5): SQTIHQWPATLVQPVGSPLSLECTVEGTSNPNLYWYRQAAGRGLQLLFYSVGIGQISSEVPQNLSASRPQDRQFILSSKKLLLSDSGFYLCAWIPLGGAVETQYFGPGTRLLVL.

Note on this clone: This CDR3 is also generated by other DNA sequences in the sample. This chain links TRBV5-1 with TRBJ2-3; D is perhaps TRBD2 (5 bases). V shed 0 bases and J shed 5 bases, with 7 bases lying between them. CDR1 and CDR2 (germline): SGHRS, YFSETQ. The CDR3 is made up of 13 amino acids. CDR3 sequence reads: CASSLERGDTQYF. The CDR3 DNA reads TGCGCCAGCAGCTTGGAACGGGGAGATACGCAGTATTTT.

The J gene is TRBJ1-1, the V gene TRBV9; D gene ambiguous. Looked up from germline, CDR1 is SGDLS and CDR2 is YYNGEE. This CDR3 spans 13 amino acids. V was cut by 0 bases and J by 8 bases, with 11 bases left in between. CDR3 sequence: CASSVEIGEEAFF. CDR3 bases: TGTGCCAGCAGCGTAGAAATAGGAGAGGAAGCTTTCTTT.

This clone came up a few times. The rearrangement links TRBV20-1 to TRBJ1-2; no clear D gene. The germline V gene encodes CDR1 DFQATT and CDR2 SNEGSKA (reference sequence). The CDR3 covers 12 residues. V was clipped by 3 bases and J by 1 base, with 6 bases between them. The CDR3 protein is CSASVGNYGYTF. The CDR3 DNA follows: TGCAGTGCTAGTGTCGGTAACTATGGCTACACCTTC.

The chain uses TRBV2 and TRBJ1-3, with D perhaps matching TRBD1 (5 bases). Germline V gene sequence: CDR1 SNHLY, CDR2 FYNNEI. The V end lost 6 bases, the J end lost 4 bases, and 13 bases lay between the germline ends. The CDR3 is 14 amino acids. CDR3 amino acids: CASRVRGAGNTIYF. The CDR3 DNA reads as TGTGCCAGCAGGGTGAGAGGGGCAGGAAACACCATATATTTT.

The chain is built from TRBV25-1 and TRBJ2-3; D tentatively fits TRBD1 or TRBD2 (5 bases each). V was cut by 2 bases and J by 1 base, with 10 bases left in between. The CDR3 loop spans 15 amino acids. Germline lookup yields CDR1 MGHDK and CDR2 SYGVNS. The CDR3 region is CASSEKTGRTDTQYF. The CDR3 DNA is TGTGCCAGCAGTGAAAAGACGGGGCGCACAGATACGCAGTATTTT.